One sample yielded the 13 T cell receptor beta chains listed below, sequenced in a study of spatial heterogeneity in lung cancer. Study results and caveats: Counts of expanded alpha and beta TCRs within tumors tracked the tumor nonsynonymous mutation count.

These receptors' antigens are unknown. One entry per CDR3 protein, called by TCRdb with MiXCR from the 5' RACE reads. Of about 13,000 distinct CDR3 sequences in the sample, 5.6% were seen once. The time point here: sample taken at primary tumor resection. The specimen comprised lung tumor tissue, sampled at surgery. Receptors were obtained from a female donor with early-stage non-small cell lung cancer.

This clonotype was recorded at least ten times. Found in a library prepared for alpha chains, this beta chain is an off-target read, and its abundance has little meaning. The chain has TRBV7-9 and TRBJ2-1, with 8 bases lining up with TRBD1. CDR1 and CDR2 from the germline V gene are SEHNR and FQNEAQ (reference sequence). V was pared by 2 bases and J by 9 bases, with 3 bases of the junction left unmatched. The CDR3 loop spans 13 amino acids. The CDR3 here is CASSLTGGLEQFF. DNA of the CDR3: TGTGCCAGCAGCTTAACAGGGGGACTTGAGCAGTTCTTC.

There are many counts of this clonotype. A library prepared for alpha chains yielded this beta chain as an off-target read; its size is of little meaning. The chain employs TRBV29-1 and TRBJ2-2; 8 bases line up with TRBD1. J gave up 5 bases and V 5 bases, and 4 bases lay outside the gene matches. The germline gives CDR1 SQVTM, CDR2 ANQGSEA. The CDR3 has 13 residues. CDR3 sequence (DNA): TGCAGCGTTTCTCGACAGGGGACCGGGGAGCTGTTTTTT. Its translation: CSVSRQGTGELFF.

This clonotype was recorded at least ten times. Since it is a stray read in a library aimed at alpha chains, this beta chain has a size that is not meaningful. The genes are TRBV12-3 or TRBV12-4 and TRBJ2-1, with D possibly being TRBD1 or TRBD2 (5 bases each). With 6 bases removed from V and 15 bases from J, the gap between germline ends came to 15 bases. The CDR3 is 11 amino acids. CDR3 coding DNA: TGTGCCAGCAGCCCCTTTCGGGGACGGTTCTTC. This translates into CASSPFRGRFF.

In its sample, this clonotype was seen many times. In a library made to pick up alpha chains, this beta chain is a stray read with a size that means little. Here the CDR3 reads CAIGDNTQYF. CDR3 coding DNA: TGTGCCATAGGAGACAATACGCAGTATTTT. This chain links TRBV27 with TRBJ2-3; D unresolved. Trimming removed 10 bases at V and 7 bases at J, with 9 bases between. There are 10 residues in the CDR3. CDR1 and CDR2 (germline): MNHEY, SMNVEV (reference sequence).

This clonotype is judged medium-sized. A library prepared for alpha chains yielded this beta chain as an off-target read; its size is of little meaning. V gene TRBV20-1 combines with J gene TRBJ2-7; a weak D match, TRBD2 (6 bases). Trimming left V 1 base short and J 11 bases short, with 15 bases between. Germline CDR1 reads DFQATT; CDR2 reads SNEGSKA (reference sequence). This CDR3 has 12 amino acids. The CDR3 region is CSARGPARGEYF. In DNA, the CDR3 is TGCAGTGCTAGAGGGCCAGCCCGCGGGGAGTACTTC.

This clonotype has ten or more counts. The library was built for alpha chains, so this beta chain is an off-target read and its size means little. The V gene is TRBV20-1, the J gene TRBJ1-5; tentative D call: TRBD1 (5 bases). There are 12 residues in the CDR3. CDR1 DFQATT and CDR2 SNEGSKA come from the germline V gene (reference sequence). Trimming took 4 bases from V and 5 from J, leaving 9 bases between them. The CDR3 loop is CSATGTYQPQHF. The CDR3 DNA is TGCAGTGCTACCGGGACCTATCAGCCCCAGCATTTT.

This clonotype was detected many times. Because the library targeted alpha chains, this beta chain is an off-target read whose size means little. This chain links TRBV6-1 with TRBJ1-5, with 8 bases aligning to TRBD1. V was clipped by 6 bases and J by 4 bases; unmatched bases: 14. Germline values: CDR1 MNHNS, CDR2 SASEGT. The CDR3 length is 17 residues. The DNA for the CDR3 is TGTGCCAGCAGCCCACTGACCACAGGGGGAAGGAATCAGCCCCAGCATTTT. Its protein product is CASSPLTTGGRNQPQHF.

This clonotype was detected many times. Because the library targeted alpha chains, this beta chain is an off-target read whose size means little. This rearrangement joins TRBV12-5 to TRBJ1-5; TRBD1 might be the D (5 bases). The V and J ends lost 4 bases and 5 bases respectively, with 12 bases between them. From germline, CDR1 is LGHNT and CDR2 FRNRAP. The CDR3 length is 14 residues. As DNA, the CDR3 is TGTGCTAGTGGTTCTCAGGGAAGGGATCAGCCCCAGCATTTT. This translates into CASGSQGRDQPQHF.

This clonotype rates as medium-sized. The library was designed around alpha chains, so this beta chain is a stray read whose abundance carries little weight. This chain's CDR3 is CASSYEGWNTEAFF. The CDR3 region has the DNA TGTGCCAGCAGTTACGAGGGGTGGAACACTGAAGCTTTCTTT. This rearrangement joins TRBV6-5 to TRBJ1-1, with D perhaps TRBD1 (5 bases). The CDR3 consists of 14 residues. Trimming cost V 2 bases and J 1 base, with 8 bases left between them. The germline CDR1 and CDR2 sequences are MNHEY and SVGAGI.

This clonotype occurred many times. Within a library made for alpha chains, this beta chain is off target, and its count is uninformative. V and J are TRBV5-1 and TRBJ1-1; 7 bases map to TRBD1. Germline CDR1 SGHRS, CDR2 YFSETQ. Losses at the gene ends were 2 bases for V and 0 bases for J; bases not matched to a gene: 4. There are 15 residues in the CDR3. The CDR3 sequence is CASSLFGTVNTEAFF. Written as DNA, the CDR3 is TGCGCCAGCAGCTTATTCGGGACAGTGAACACTGAAGCTTTCTTT.

A note on this clonotype: The size of this beta chain means little, since it is a stray read in a library made for alpha chains. The J gene is TRBJ1-4, the V gene TRBV28; D perhaps matches TRBD1 (5 bases). Between the trimmed V and J ends, which lost 1 base and 8 bases, there was a span of 17 bases. This CDR3 region has 16 residues. Germline CDR1 and CDR2: MDHEN and SYDVKM. The CDR3 DNA follows: TGTGCCAGCAGTTTATTGAGAGGGGTTGGAAGCGAAAAACTGTTTTTT. Amino acid sequence: CASSLLRGVGSEKLFF.

Ten or more counts support this clonotype. Because the library targeted alpha chains, this beta chain is an off-target read whose size means little. The chain combines TRBV29-1 with TRBJ1-2; no reliable D call. Germline V lookup: CDR1 SQVTM, CDR2 ANQGSEA. Trimming pared 3 bases from V and 1 base from J, leaving 6 bases between. The CDR3 is made up of 12 amino acids. The DNA for the CDR3 is TGCAGCGTTGATGGATTTAACTATGGCTACACCTTC. Translating gives CSVDGFNYGYTF.

This clonotype was seen at least ten times. The size of this beta chain means little, since it is a stray read in a library made for alpha chains. J is TRBJ1-2 and V is TRBV3-1, with 7 bases identical to TRBD1. Germline V CDR1 and CDR2: LGHDT, YNNKEL (reference sequence). This CDR3 spans 12 amino acids. The ends lost 1 base at V and 14 bases at J; junction bases unmatched: 7. CDR3 in amino acids: CASSQADRERTF. The CDR3 nucleotides are TGTGCCAGCAGCCAAGCCGACAGGGAAAGAACCTTC. Combining the CDR3 with reference TRBV3-1 and TRBJ1-2 gives the whole variable domain DTAVSQTPKYLVTQMGNDKSIKCEQNLGHDTMYWYKQDSKKFLKIMFSYNNKELIINETVPNRFSPKSPDKAHLNLHINSLELGDSAVYFCASSQADRERTFGSGTRLTVV.